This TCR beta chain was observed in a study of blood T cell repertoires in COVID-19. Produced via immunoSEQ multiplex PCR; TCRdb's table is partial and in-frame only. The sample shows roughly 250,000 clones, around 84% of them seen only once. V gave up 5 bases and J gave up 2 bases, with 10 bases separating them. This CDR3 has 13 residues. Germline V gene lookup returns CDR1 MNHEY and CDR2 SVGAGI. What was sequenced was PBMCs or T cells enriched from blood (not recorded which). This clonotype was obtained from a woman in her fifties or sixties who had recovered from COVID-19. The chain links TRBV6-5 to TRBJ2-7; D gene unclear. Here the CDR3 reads CASSPGVTYEQYF. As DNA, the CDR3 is TGTGCCAGCAGTCCTGGAGTTACCTACGAGCAGTACTTC.